A selection of T cell receptor beta chains follows, all from one sample in a study of CD8+ T cells in alopecia areata. Data came from immunoSEQ multiplex PCR; TCRdb stores just in-frame clones and leaves some out. The sample includes 150,000 to 200,000 clones, 50% to 65% of them seen just once. The sequenced sample was CD4+ T cells sorted from blood. All receptors derive from a human donor in good health. CDR3s leave out the opening cysteine and the closing phenylalanine or tryptophan. D genes are given only for firm matches. Rows give clone size only sometimes, using once, few, many, or a class for an expanded clone.

J: TRBJ2-3
D: .
V: TRBV30
size: once
CDR3: AWKDTRRSTDTQY

J: TRBJ2-7
D: TRBD1
V: TRBV29-1
size: once
CDR3: SVVGQGAFYEQY

J: TRBJ2-7
D: TRBD1
V: TRBV30
size: .
CDR3: AWRLNGQAGEQY

J: TRBJ1-2
D: .
V: TRBV6-5
size: .
CDR3: ASSYVWDYGYT

J: TRBJ2-1
D: .
V: TRBV29-1
size: once
CDR3: SSTLTGNEQF

J: TRBJ2-7
D: TRBD1
V: TRBV4-2
size: .
CDR3: ASSLGQSYEQY

J: .
D: TRBD2
V: TRBV5-4
size: .
CDR3: ASSSGLGYNEQF

J: TRBJ2-1
D: TRBD2
V: TRBV29-1
size: .
CDR3: SVETLAGASYNEQF

J: TRBJ1-4
D: .
V: TRBV4-1
size: .
CDR3: ASSQDSGDILRGLF

J: TRBJ2-1
D: .
V: TRBV5-1
size: .
CDR3: ASSLGGNGEQF

J: TRBJ2-6
D: TRBD2
V: TRBV11-3
size: .
CDR3: ASSPGGAGANVLT

J: TRBJ2-6
D: .
V: TRBV29-1
size: .
CDR3: SVPSAGSGANVLT

J: TRBJ2-5
D: .
V: TRBV30
size: .
CDR3: AWSVGKETQY

J: TRBJ1-5
D: .
V: TRBV10-3
size: .
CDR3: AISAGNQPQH

J: TRBJ2-1
D: .
V: TRBV5-1
size: .
CDR3: ASSPNTGSLSSYNEQF

J: TRBJ2-5
D: .
V: TRBV20-1
size: .
CDR3: SARDFETQY

J: TRBJ2-3
D: .
V: TRBV20-1
size: .
CDR3: SARDFPTQY

J: TRBJ2-2
D: .
V: TRBV5-1
size: .
CDR3: ASTSGHGDTGELF

J: TRBJ1-2
D: .
V: TRBV6-1
size: .
CDR3: ASSAVGRANYGYT

J: TRBJ1-5
D: .
V: TRBV10-3
size: few
CDR3: AISESNPSNQPQH

J: TRBJ1-5
D: .
V: TRBV7-8
size: .
CDR3: ASSLRWEAGQPQH

J: TRBJ1-5
D: .
V: TRBV7-2
size: .
CDR3: ASSLDLGGVNSQPQH

J: TRBJ2-5
D: .
V: TRBV11-2
size: .
CDR3: ASSPRGSSVETQY

J: TRBJ2-7
D: .
V: TRBV27
size: .
CDR3: ASSLSIQTYEQY

J: TRBJ2-1
D: TRBD1
V: TRBV2
size: .
CDR3: ATEDRDNEQF

J: TRBJ2-1
D: .
V: TRBV9
size: .
CDR3: ASSPGLFSYNEQF

J: TRBJ2-1
D: TRBD2
V: TRBV5-1
size: few
CDR3: ASSSSLAGVSNEQF

J: TRBJ2-6
D: .
V: TRBV6-1
size: .
CDR3: ASSVNRVFGANVLT

J: TRBJ2-2
D: TRBD1
V: TRBV5-6
size: .
CDR3: ASTRGTGELF

J: TRBJ2-3
D: .
V: TRBV30
size: .
CDR3: AGSGDTDTQY

J: TRBJ2-3
D: .
V: TRBV30
size: .
CDR3: AWSVPRHAGLGDTQY

J: TRBJ2-1
D: .
V: TRBV7-2
size: few
CDR3: ASSLAGVSYNEQF

J: TRBJ2-1
D: TRBD2
V: TRBV11-2
size: .
CDR3: ASSRTSGRTTPLNEQF

J: TRBJ1-3
D: .
V: TRBV25-1
size: .
CDR3: ASSEYTTLY

J: TRBJ1-5
D: .
V: TRBV23-1
size: few
CDR3: ASSQSYCDRDGENQPQH

J: TRBJ2-3
D: .
V: TRBV30
size: once
CDR3: AWSRTDTDTQY

J: TRBJ1-1
D: .
V: TRBV15
size: .
CDR3: ATSVERGLGTEAF

J: TRBJ2-2
D: .
V: TRBV7-8
size: many
CDR3: ASSSSNRFTGGLF

J: TRBJ2-4
D: .
V: TRBV18
size: .
CDR3: ASSPPLKGGLAKNIQY

J: TRBJ2-1
D: .
V: TRBV2
size: .
CDR3: ASSEGVQF

J: TRBJ2-7
D: TRBD1
V: TRBV29-1
size: .
CDR3: SVTARDRGRNEQY

J: TRBJ2-7
D: TRBD1
V: TRBV4-2
size: .
CDR3: ASSQRTGLHEQY

J: TRBJ2-3
D: TRBD2
V: TRBV4-2
size: .
CDR3: ASSQDYGGTQY

J: TRBJ2-5
D: .
V: TRBV28
size: .
CDR3: ASSLGTEETQY

J: TRBJ2-6
D: .
V: TRBV14
size: .
CDR3: ASSDASGANVLT

J: TRBJ2-7
D: .
V: TRBV5-1
size: .
CDR3: ASSLEGTPYEQY

J: TRBJ2-1
D: .
V: TRBV29-1
size: .
CDR3: SVGTHNNEQF

J: TRBJ2-5
D: .
V: TRBV28
size: .
CDR3: ASSLVRSGTQY

J: TRBJ1-1
D: .
V: TRBV9
size: .
CDR3: ASSARATMNTEAF